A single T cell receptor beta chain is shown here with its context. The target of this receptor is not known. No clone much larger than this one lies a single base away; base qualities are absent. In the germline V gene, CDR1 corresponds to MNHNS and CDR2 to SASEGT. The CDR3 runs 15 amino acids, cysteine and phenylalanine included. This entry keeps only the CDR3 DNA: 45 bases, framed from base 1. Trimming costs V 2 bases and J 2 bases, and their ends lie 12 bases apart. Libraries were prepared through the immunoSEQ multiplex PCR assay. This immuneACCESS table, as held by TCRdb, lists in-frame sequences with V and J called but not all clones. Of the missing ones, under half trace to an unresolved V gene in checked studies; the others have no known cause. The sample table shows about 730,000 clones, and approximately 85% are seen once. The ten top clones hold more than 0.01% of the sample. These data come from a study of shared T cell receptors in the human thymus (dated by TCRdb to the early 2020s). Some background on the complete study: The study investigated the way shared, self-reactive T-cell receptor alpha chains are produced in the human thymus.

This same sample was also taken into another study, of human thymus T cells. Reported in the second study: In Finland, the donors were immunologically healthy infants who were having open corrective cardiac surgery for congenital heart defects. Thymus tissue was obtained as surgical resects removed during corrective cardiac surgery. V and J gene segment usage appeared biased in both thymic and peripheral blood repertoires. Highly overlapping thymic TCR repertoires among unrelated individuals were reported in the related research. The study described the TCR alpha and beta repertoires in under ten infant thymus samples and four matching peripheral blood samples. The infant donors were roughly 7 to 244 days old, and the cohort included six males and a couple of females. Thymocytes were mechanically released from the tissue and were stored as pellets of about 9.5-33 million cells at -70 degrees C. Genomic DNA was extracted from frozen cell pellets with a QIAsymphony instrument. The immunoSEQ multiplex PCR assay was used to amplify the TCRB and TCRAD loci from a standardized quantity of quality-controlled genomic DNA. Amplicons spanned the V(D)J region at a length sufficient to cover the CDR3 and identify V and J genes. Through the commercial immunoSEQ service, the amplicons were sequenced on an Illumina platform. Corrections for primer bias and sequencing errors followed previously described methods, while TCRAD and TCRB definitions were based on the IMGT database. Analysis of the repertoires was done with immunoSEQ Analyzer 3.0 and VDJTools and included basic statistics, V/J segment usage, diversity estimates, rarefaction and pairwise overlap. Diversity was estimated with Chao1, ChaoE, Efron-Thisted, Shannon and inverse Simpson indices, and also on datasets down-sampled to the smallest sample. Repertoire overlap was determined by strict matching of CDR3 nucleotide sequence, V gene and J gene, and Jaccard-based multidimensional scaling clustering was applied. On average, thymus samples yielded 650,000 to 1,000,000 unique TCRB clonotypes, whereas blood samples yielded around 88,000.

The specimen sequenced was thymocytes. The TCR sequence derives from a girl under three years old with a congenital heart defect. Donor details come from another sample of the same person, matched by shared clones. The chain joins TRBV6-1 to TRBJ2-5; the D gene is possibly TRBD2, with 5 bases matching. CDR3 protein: CASSERGLDQETQYF. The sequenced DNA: TGTGCCAGCAGTGAAAGAGGGCTAGATCAAGAGACCCAGTACTTC.